A single sample gave rise to the 20 T cell receptor beta chains below, sequenced in a study of beta chain features in type 1 diabetes. Reverse transcription of all isolated RNA meant that expressed TCRB transcripts were sequenced. Clones were sequenced by immunoSEQ multiplex PCR, and TCRdb holds only the in-frame ones, with some missing. The sample lists approximately 330,000 clones; roughly 11% were seen once. Sequencing was done on a sample of naive CD4+ T cells from blood. The receptors come from a woman in her 30s in good health.

This clone was recorded a few times. The V gene is TRBV6-5, the J gene TRBJ2-1; 10 nucleotides align to TRBD1. Losses at the gene ends were 6 bases for V and 6 bases for J; bases not matched to a gene: 8. The CDR3 loop spans 15 amino acids. Germline values: CDR1 MNHEY, CDR2 SVGAGI. The CDR3 is CASRPGTGAINEQFF. The CDR3, as DNA: TGTGCCAGCAGGCCAGGGACAGGGGCGATCAATGAGCAGTTCTTC.

J is TRBJ2-5 and V is TRBV7-3; perhaps TRBD2 as D (5 bases). Per the germline V gene, CDR1 is SGHTA and CDR2 is FQGTGA. CDR3 length equals 13 residues. V lost 5 bases to trimming and J lost 5 bases, with 12 bases between them. CDR3 DNA sequence: TGTGCCAGCAGCCTAGGGTGGAGGGAGACCCAGTACTTC. As protein: CASSLGWRETQYF.

DNA of the CDR3: TGTGCCAGCAGTCCCCTCGCGGGGGGGGAAGAGACCCAGTACTTC. Its translation: CASSPLAGGEETQYF. This rearrangement joins TRBV6-5 to TRBJ2-5; 9 bases are shared with TRBD2. V lost 5 bases, J lost 3 bases, and 7 bases stayed unmatched. Germline V lookup: CDR1 MNHEY, CDR2 SVGAGI. The CDR3 sequence is 15 residues long.

The chain has TRBV11-2 and TRBJ2-1; D is possibly TRBD2 (5 bases). Trimming pared 5 bases from V and 8 bases from J, leaving 13 bases between. CDR3 length: 13 residues. Germline assignment: CDR1 SGHAT and CDR2 FQNNGV. The CDR3 region is CASSPPDFYEQFF. CDR3 DNA sequence: TGTGCCAGCAGCCCACCGGACTTCTATGAGCAGTTCTTC. The variable domain in full, with the rest retrieved from reference TRBV11-2 and TRBJ2-1, is EAGVAQSPRYKIIEKRQSVAFWCNPISGHATLYWYQQILGQGPKLLIQFQNNGVVDDSQLPKDRFSAERLKGVDSTLKIQPAKLEDSAVYLCASSPPDFYEQFFGPGTRLTVL.

This clone has only a few counts. The V and J genes are TRBV19 and TRBJ2-1; 8 bases fit TRBD1. J gave up 3 bases and V 10 bases, and 11 bases lay outside the gene matches. Germline values: CDR1 LNHDA, CDR2 SQIVND (reference sequence). The CDR3 is 15 amino acids. This chain's CDR3 is CATMDGQGGYNEQFF. For the CDR3, the DNA is TGTGCCACCATGGATGGACAGGGAGGCTACAATGAGCAGTTCTTC. Based on the CDR3 plus reference TRBV19 and TRBJ2-1, the full variable domain is DGGITQSPKYLFRKEGQNVTLSCEQNLNHDAMYWYRQDPGQGLRLIYYSQIVNDFQKGDIAEGYSVSREKKESFPLTVTSAQKNPTAFYLCATMDGQGGYNEQFFGPGTRLTVL.

The chain links TRBV28 to TRBJ1-1; D gene ambiguous. CDR3 size: 13 residues. CDR1 MDHEN and CDR2 SYDVKM come from the germline V gene. Between the trimmed V and J ends, which lost 5 bases and 1 base, there was a span of 8 bases. The CDR3 DNA follows: TGTGCCAGCAGTATCGAGGAGAACACTGAAGCTTTCTTT. It codes for CASSIEENTEAFF.

This clone turned up a few times. The chain links TRBV18 to TRBJ2-3; D gene ambiguous. The CDR3 loop spans 15 amino acids. The germline V gene encodes CDR1 KGHSH and CDR2 LQKENI. V was pared by 0 bases and J by 6 bases, with 13 bases between. In DNA, the CDR3 is TGTGCCAGCTCACCACCGACCCTATCCGGGGATACGCAGTATTTT. Its translation: CASSPPTLSGDTQYF.

In this sample, this clone turned up a few times. The chain employs TRBV4-2 and TRBJ1-2; weak D call: TRBD1 (6 bases). CDR3 length: 15 amino acids. Germline V gene sequence: CDR1 LGHNA, CDR2 YNFKEQ. With 0 bases removed from V and 4 bases from J, the gap between germline ends came to 12 bases. CDR3 in DNA: TGTGCCAGCAGCCAAGACTCCAGAGGGGGCTATGGCTACACCTTC. Its translation: CASSQDSRGGYGYTF.

This clone was seen more than once but under ten times. The chain links TRBV15 to TRBJ2-1; 8 bases fit TRBD1. Looked up from germline, CDR1 is LNHNV and CDR2 is YYDKDF (reference sequence). J lost 8 bases, V lost 0 bases, and 9 bases had no gene match. The CDR3 totals 16 residues. Here the CDR3 DNA reads TGTGCCACCAGCAGAGATCTAGGCGGGACAGGCGATGAGCAGTTCTTC. It specifies CATSRDLGGTGDEQFF.

This sequence joins TRBV29-1 and TRBJ2-2; unclear D gene. The CDR3 length is 13 residues. Germline loops: CDR1 SQVTM, CDR2 ANQGSEA. The V and J ends lost 4 bases and 0 bases respectively, with 6 bases between them. DNA for the CDR3: TGCAGCGTTGGGGCTCCGAACACCGGGGAGCTGTTTTTT. Encoded protein: CSVGAPNTGELFF.

The chain joins TRBV4-3 to TRBJ1-2, with D unclear. The germline V gene has CDR1 LGHNA and CDR2 YSLEER. Trimming shortened V by 1 base and J by 4 bases, and 10 bases separated the two germline ends. The CDR3 extends over 14 amino acids. The CDR3 spells CASSQVGEGYGYTF. CDR3 sequence (DNA): TGCGCCAGCAGCCAAGTCGGGGAGGGCTATGGCTACACCTTC.

The chain couples TRBV5-1 to TRBJ2-1; D is unclear. The germline CDR1 and CDR2 sequences are SGHRS and YFSETQ. V was clipped by 0 bases and J by 2 bases, with 9 bases between them. The CDR3 is 15 amino acids. CDR3 DNA: TGCGCCAGCAGCTTGGGTACAGTACCCTACAATGAGCAGTTCTTC. Translation: CASSLGTVPYNEQFF.

This sequence joins TRBV28 and TRBJ2-3, with 8 bases aligning to TRBD2. The CDR3 length is 15 residues. CDR1 is MDHEN, CDR2 SYDVKM, per germline. Germline trimming cut 6 bases from V and 6 bases from J; bases unmatched to any gene: 11. CDR3 sequence (DNA): TGTGCCAGCAGAGAGCCAGCGGGAGCGATGGATACGCAGTATTTT. This encodes CASREPAGAMDTQYF.

This clone was observed a few times. The chain has TRBV5-1 and TRBJ1-4; 7 bases agree with TRBD1. V dropped 0 bases and J dropped 5; count of bases not matched to a gene: 7. The CDR3 is 16 residues long. Germline V gene data show CDR1 as SGHRS and CDR2 as YFSETQ. The CDR3 coding sequence is TGCGCCAGCAGCTTGGTAGGAAGGGGGCTGAATGAAAAACTGTTTTTT. Amino acid sequence: CASSLVGRGLNEKLFF.

The chain uses TRBV10-3 and TRBJ2-4; 7 positions match TRBD2. V lost 0 bases and J lost 0; bases outside the gene matches: 11. CDR3 size: 19 residues. Germline CDR1 is ENHRY and CDR2 is SYGVKD. Here the CDR3 DNA reads TGTGCCATCAGTGAGTCGGCGGGAGATGGCGTCCTAGCCAAAAACATTCAGTACTTC. Translating gives CAISESAGDGVLAKNIQYF.

This clone was seen a handful of times. The chain uses TRBV6-6 and TRBJ2-1, with 13 bases matching TRBD2. The V and J ends lost 5 bases and 6 bases, in that order; junction bases with no gene match: 4. CDR1 is MNHNY, CDR2 SVGAGI, per germline (reference sequence). The CDR3 has 15 amino acids. The DNA for the CDR3 is TGTGCCAGCAGTCACGGGACTAGCGGGGTCAATGAGCAGTTCTTC. Translating it yields CASSHGTSGVNEQFF.

The rearrangement links TRBV28 to TRBJ2-3; perhaps TRBD2 as D (5 bases). This CDR3 region has 15 residues. Trimming took 7 bases from V and 6 from J, leaving 20 bases between them. CDR1 and CDR2 from the germline V gene are MDHEN and SYDVKM. The CDR3 DNA sequence: TGTGCCAGCACGAATGCGGGCAGTCTCACGGATACGCAGTATTTT. Translation: CASTNAGSLTDTQYF.

A few counts support this clone. The chain combines TRBV11-2 with TRBJ2-5; D is unresolved. The CDR3 runs to 14 residues. The V end lost 1 base, the J end lost 0 bases, and 6 bases lay between the germline ends. CDR1 is SGHAT and CDR2 is FQNNGV in the germline V gene. The CDR3 spells CASSLGAYQETQYF. DNA for the CDR3: TGTGCCAGCAGCTTAGGCGCATACCAAGAGACCCAGTACTTC. The variable domain in full, completed from reference TRBV11-2 and TRBJ2-5, reads EAGVAQSPRYKIIEKRQSVAFWCNPISGHATLYWYQQILGQGPKLLIQFQNNGVVDDSQLPKDRFSAERLKGVDSTLKIQPAKLEDSAVYLCASSLGAYQETQYFGPGTRLLVL.

In its sample, this clone was seen a few times. Other nucleotide sequences in the sample specify the same CDR3. The V gene is TRBV6-5, the J gene TRBJ2-1; 10 bases agree with TRBD1. Germline trimming cut 5 bases from V and 3 bases from J; bases unmatched to any gene: 1. The CDR3 extends over 14 amino acids. Germline values: CDR1 MNHEY, CDR2 SVGAGI. The CDR3 sequence is CASSRDRGYNEQFF. The CDR3 DNA reads as TGTGCCAGCAGTCGGGACAGGGGCTACAATGAGCAGTTCTTC.

This clone was observed a few times. The chain joins TRBV29-1 to TRBJ2-6; no clear D. CDR1 SQVTM and CDR2 ANQGSEA come from the germline V gene. CDR3 length equals 12 residues. Trimming took off 7 bases at V and 0 bases at J, with 4 bases between the two ends. CDR3 residues: CSAISGANVLTF. CDR3 bases: TGCAGCGCCATCTCTGGGGCCAACGTCCTGACTTTC.